The 15 T cell receptor beta chains below all came from one sample that was sequenced in a study of blood T cells in healthy people across ages. The authors ran a second PCR of roughly 6 to 12 cycles using a sample-barcoded 5' primer and a J-beta primer mix. One entry per CDR3 protein results from TCRdb running MiXCR on the 5' RACE reads. The sample has roughly 900,000 distinct CDR3 sequences, more than 25% seen once. Sequenced material: blood. These receptors came from a woman of 80 years or more in good health.

Many counts were recorded for this clonotype. V is TRBV6-5 and J is TRBJ2-6; 8 bases agree with TRBD1. Germline-derived CDR1 and CDR2 are MNHEY and SVGAGI. The CDR3 runs to 16 residues. Unmatched junction bases numbered 13, after V lost 8 bases and J lost 7 bases. This CDR3 is CASQQLGQGGANVLTF. The DNA of the CDR3 is TGTGCCAGCCAACAGCTCGGACAGGGCGGTGCCAACGTCCTGACTTTC.

This clonotype was counted once. The chain recombines TRBV20-1 with TRBJ2-7, with TRBD1 matching 9 bases. The germline CDR1 and CDR2 sequences are DFQATT and SNEGSKA (reference sequence). V trimming: 3 bases; J trimming: 7 bases; junction bases outside the gene matches: 10. This CDR3 spans 14 amino acids. DNA of the CDR3: TGCAGTGCTAGGGGGACAGGGAGGGACAATGAGCAGTACTTC. Translated: CSARGTGRDNEQYF.

The J gene is TRBJ1-2, the V gene TRBV28, with 8 bases that match TRBD1. The J segment lost 8 bases and the V segment lost 6 bases, leaving 8 bases of the junction unmatched. CDR1 is MDHEN and CDR2 is SYDVKM in the germline V gene. The CDR3 covers 13 residues. CDR3 DNA: TGTGCCAGCAGCCAGGGGGCAAAGATGGGCTACACCTTC. Its protein product is CASSQGAKMGYTF.

About this clonotype itself: Given a much more abundant clone one base away, this may be a read error. The rearrangement joins TRBV5-6 to TRBJ2-1; D may match TRBD1 or TRBD2 (6 bases each). The J call may not be correct, given that the DNA end is closer to TRBJ2-7. Germline V gene lookup returns CDR1 SGHDT and CDR2 YYEEEE. The CDR3 is 16 amino acids. Here the CDR3 DNA reads TGTGCCAGCAGCTTGGATACGGGGGCATACTACAATGAGCAGTACTTC. Encoded protein: CASSLDTGAYYNEQYF.

This clonotype was recorded at least ten times. V is TRBV12-3 or TRBV12-4 and J is TRBJ2-3, with 7 bases lining up with TRBD1. The V and J ends lost 5 bases and 1 base, in that order; junction bases with no gene match: 9. CDR3 length: 16 amino acids. The CDR3 region has the DNA TGTGCCAGCAGTACCGAGACAGGGAAGGGCACAGATACGCAGTATTTT. Its protein product is CASSTETGKGTDTQYF.

This clonotype was seen more than once but under ten times. This may come from a read error, since a much larger clone is one base off. The chain uses TRBV20-1 and TRBJ2-7, with TRBD2 identical over 9 bases. Germline V lookup: CDR1 DFQATT, CDR2 SNEGSKA (reference sequence). V lost 7 bases to trimming and J lost 7 bases; unmatched junction nucleotides: 14. The CDR3 is made up of 14 amino acids. The CDR3 loop reads CSVTSGSGGNEQYF. In DNA, the CDR3 is TGCAGTGTCACCAGCGGTAGCGGGGGAAATGAGCAGTACTTC.

This clonotype was seen many times. The chain employs TRBV5-1 and TRBJ2-7; 11 bases agree with TRBD2. The CDR3 is 15 residues long. Germline CDR1 SGHRS, CDR2 YFSETQ. Losses at the gene ends were 0 bases for V and 4 bases for J; bases not matched to a gene: 3. CDR3 nucleotides: TGCGCCAGCAGCTTGGGACTAGCGGGGACTTACGAGCAGTACTTC. The encoded protein is CASSLGLAGTYEQYF.

This clonotype turned up a few times. The rearrangement uses TRBV6-2 or TRBV6-3 and TRBJ2-3; the D gene is possibly TRBD2 (6 bases). CDR1 MNHEY and CDR2 SVGEGT come from the germline V gene. V was trimmed by 0 bases and J by 9 bases, leaving 16 bases between them. The CDR3 has 15 amino acids. The DNA of the CDR3 is TGTGCCAGCAGTTACTCGAGGGCTAGCGCCGAAACGCAGTATTTT. As protein: CASSYSRASAETQYF.

There are a few counts of this clonotype. V and J are TRBV7-9 and TRBJ1-2; D call uncertain. The CDR3 covers 13 residues. Germline lookup yields CDR1 SEHNR and CDR2 FQNEAQ (reference sequence). Deletions cut 5 bases from V and 6 bases from J, with 13 bases between. The DNA for the CDR3 is TGTGCCAGCAGCCTGGTGGGGTCCCATGGCTACACCTTC. It codes for CASSLVGSHGYTF.

This clonotype was recorded many times. The V gene is TRBV29-1, the J gene TRBJ2-5; no clear D gene. The CDR3 has 13 residues. In germline, CDR1 is SQVTM, CDR2 ANQGSEA. The V gene lost 7 bases and the J gene lost 3 bases, with 15 bases spanning the gap. The CDR3 protein is CSAGRLKEETQYF. CDR3 coding DNA: TGCAGCGCCGGACGATTGAAGGAAGAGACCCAGTACTTC.

This clonotype came up many times. The chain joins TRBV21-1 to TRBJ2-7; the DNA was not compared with TRBD1, the D call given in the table. TRBV21-1 has pseudogene status. This CDR3 region has 15 residues. CDR3 sequence reads: CASSTRTGWNYEQYF. CDR3 nucleotide sequence: TGTGCCAGCAGCACCCGGACAGGGTGGAACTACGAGCAGTACTTC.

For this clonotype: A much larger clonotype is one base distant, so this may be a read error. The J gene is TRBJ2-7, the V gene TRBV6-2 or TRBV6-3, with a weak D call TRBD2 (5 bases). CDR3 length: 12 residues. The germline V gene has CDR1 MNHEY and CDR2 SVGEGT. The germline V and J ends were trimmed by 8 bases and 3 bases, with 11 bases remaining between them. CDR3 sequence reads: CASSWSGYEQYV. CDR3 DNA sequence: TGTGCCAGCTCGTGGAGCGGCTACGAGCAGTACGTC.

On this clonotype itself: This clone may be a read error of a much larger clone one base away. The chain combines TRBV24-1 with TRBJ2-7; 9 bases are shared with TRBD1. CDR3 size: 14 residues. CDR1 KGHDR and CDR2 SFDVKD come from the germline V gene. V lost 9 bases, J lost 7 bases, and 12 bases stayed unmatched. The CDR3 here is CATEGQGIYNEQYF. The CDR3 bases are TGTGCCACCGAGGGACAGGGAATCTACAATGAGCAGTACTTC.

Ten or more counts support this clonotype. The rearrangement joins TRBV20-1 to TRBJ1-2, with D possibly matching TRBD1 (5 bases). CDR3 length: 13 amino acids. CDR1 DFQATT and CDR2 SNEGSKA come from the germline V gene (reference sequence). V was shortened by 0 bases and J by 8 bases, with 13 bases between the two germline ends. CDR3 DNA sequence: TGCAGTGCTAGAGATCCAGGGTTGTCCGGCTACACCTTC. It translates to CSARDPGLSGYTF.

This clonotype showed up many times. This chain links TRBV6-5 with TRBJ2-7; D not resolved. The germline V gene encodes CDR1 MNHEY and CDR2 SVGAGI. This CDR3 contains 14 residues. V lost 10 bases and J lost 0, with 16 bases in between. The CDR3 region has the DNA TGTGCCACCCACGGTTTGAGGAACTCCTACGAGCAGTACTTC. Translating gives CATHGLRNSYEQYF.